These 27 T cell receptor beta chains were sequenced from one sample in a study of CD8 T cells in ankylosing spondylitis. One entry per CDR3 protein results from TCRdb running MiXCR on the 5' RACE reads. The sample holds some 150,000 distinct CDR3 sequences, roughly 10% seen once. Sequences were obtained from blood, either unsorted or a sorted T cell fraction (not recorded which). The receptor source for this set is a female donor with ankylosing spondylitis or in good health (not recorded which).

This clonotype was counted ten times or more. V is TRBV5-1 and J is TRBJ1-3; no reliable D call. Trimming stripped 1 base from V and 0 bases from J, with 8 bases between. The germline V gene has CDR1 SGHRS and CDR2 YFSETQ. The CDR3 has 15 residues. The CDR3 sequence: CASSLYPTSGNTIYF. The CDR3 DNA sequence: TGCGCCAGCAGCTTGTATCCGACCTCTGGAAACACCATATATTTT.

This clonotype has at least ten counts. The rearrangement links TRBV6-4 to TRBJ2-1; D perhaps matches TRBD1 (6 bases). Between the trimmed V and J ends, which lost 6 bases and 7 bases, there was a span of 13 bases. CDR1 and CDR2 from the germline V gene are MRHNA and SNTAGT. This CDR3 comprises 13 residues. The chain's CDR3 is CASSQQGRNEQFF. CDR3 nucleotide sequence: TGTGCCAGCAGCCAACAGGGCAGGAATGAGCAGTTCTTC.

There are many counts of this clonotype. This sequence joins TRBV5-6 and TRBJ1-6; D not certain. Germline CDR1 SGHDT, CDR2 YYEEEE. The CDR3 covers 13 residues. V lost 0 bases to trimming and J lost 5 bases, with 3 bases between them. For the CDR3, the DNA is TGTGCCAGCAGCTTGGATAATAATTCACCCCTCCACTTT. Its translation: CASSLDNNSPLHF.

This clonotype was observed a few times. The genes are TRBV30 and TRBJ1-1; D ambiguous. Deletions cut 1 base from V and 2 bases from J, with 8 bases between. This CDR3 is 13 amino acids long. Germline V gene data show CDR1 as GTSNPN and CDR2 as SVGIG (reference sequence). CDR3 nucleotide sequence: TGTGCCTGGAGTGCGGCGATAAACACTGAAGCTTTCTTT. This translates into CAWSAAINTEAFF.

This clonotype was detected many times. V and J are TRBV6-5 and TRBJ1-1; no definite D call. Trimming left V 2 bases short and J 0 bases short, with 7 bases between. Germline V CDR1 and CDR2: MNHEY, SVGAGI. The CDR3 runs 14 residues. The CDR3 DNA follows: TGTGCCAGCAGTTACGGGCAAGTGAACACTGAAGCTTTCTTT. This encodes CASSYGQVNTEAFF.

This clonotype was seen at least ten times. The chain links TRBV7-9 to TRBJ2-3; D might be TRBD2 (5 bases). CDR1 and CDR2 from the germline V gene are SEHNR and FQNEAQ (reference sequence). This CDR3 has 15 residues. Deletions cut 5 bases from V and 3 bases from J, with 15 bases between. DNA for the CDR3: TGTGCCAGCAGCGGGAAGCGGAGACTAACAGATACGCAGTATTTT. Encoded protein: CASSGKRRLTDTQYF.

This clonotype was detected many times. This chain links TRBV10-3 with TRBJ2-3; 8 nucleotides align to TRBD2. CDR1 and CDR2 from the germline V gene are ENHRY and SYGVKD. CDR3 length: 16 amino acids. After removal of 2 bases from V and 4 bases from J, the junction contained 8 bases not matched to a gene. CDR3: CAISEVVAGISDTQYF. CDR3 DNA: TGTGCCATCAGTGAGGTGGTAGCGGGGATCTCAGATACGCAGTATTTT.

V is TRBV7-3 and J is TRBJ2-1, with D perhaps TRBD1 or TRBD2 (5 bases each). Germline V gives CDR1 SGHTA, CDR2 FQGTGA. Trimming cost V 1 base and J 9 bases, with 7 bases left between them. The CDR3 has 12 amino acids. The CDR3 is CASSLIGGEQFF. The CDR3 DNA reads as TGTGCCAGCAGCTTAATTGGGGGTGAGCAGTTCTTC.

This clonotype was seen repeatedly, ten times or more. This chain links TRBV14 with TRBJ1-6; D is ambiguous. V was clipped by 3 bases and J by 3 bases, with 12 bases between them. The CDR3 extends over 16 amino acids. CDR1 and CDR2 from the germline V gene are SGHDN and FVKESK. The CDR3 reads CASSHPSGFYNSPLHF. The CDR3 DNA follows: TGTGCCAGCAGCCACCCGAGCGGGTTCTATAATTCACCCCTCCACTTT.

Many counts were recorded for this clonotype. This sequence joins TRBV20-1 and TRBJ1-4; no definite D call. The V gene lost 4 bases and the J gene lost 1 base, with 4 bases spanning the gap. The germline V gene encodes CDR1 DFQATT and CDR2 SNEGSKA (reference sequence). This CDR3 spans 12 amino acids. This CDR3 reads CSATRTNEKLFF. The CDR3 coding sequence is TGCAGTGCTACCAGAACTAATGAAAAACTGTTTTTT.

The V gene is TRBV5-1, the J gene TRBJ2-3; 8 positions match TRBD2. J was trimmed by 4 bases and V by 4 bases; bases with no gene match: 8. Germline loops: CDR1 SGHRS, CDR2 YFSETQ. The CDR3 is 15 residues long. The CDR3 sequence: CASSPSGRGPDTQYF. In DNA, the CDR3 is TGCGCCAGCAGCCCCAGCGGGAGAGGGCCAGATACGCAGTATTTT.

This clonotype was counted many times. The rearrangement uses TRBV2 and TRBJ2-1; 7 bases align to TRBD1. The CDR3 has 13 amino acids. V gave up 8 bases and J gave up 4 bases; unmatched junction bases: 5. Germline CDR1 and CDR2: SNHLY and FYNNEI. DNA of the CDR3: TGTGCCAGCGTGCAGGGGGTATACAATGAGCAGTTCTTC. This encodes CASVQGVYNEQFF.

This clonotype was seen many times. The chain joins TRBV3-1 to TRBJ2-1; no firm D call. Germline V gene lookup returns CDR1 LGHDT and CDR2 YNNKEL (reference sequence). The germline V and J ends were trimmed by 0 bases and 8 bases, with 5 bases remaining between them. This CDR3 comprises 12 residues. CDR3 sequence: CASSQDTYEQFF. The CDR3 DNA reads as TGTGCCAGCAGCCAAGATACCTATGAGCAGTTCTTC.

For this clonotype: Compared with germline, one end of the junction differs, possibly owing to a read error. The rearrangement uses TRBV14 and TRBJ2-3; no firm D call. The V gene's germline CDR1 is SGHDN and CDR2 FVKESK. The CDR3 is made up of 17 amino acids. CDR3 sequence: CVSSRMTVSLGTDTQYF. Here the CDR3 DNA reads TGTGTCAGCAGCCGGATGACGGTGTCACTCGGCACAGATACGCAGTATTTT.

This clonotype was counted many times. The chain has TRBV18 and TRBJ1-1; perhaps TRBD1 as D (5 bases). CDR1 KGHSH and CDR2 LQKENI come from the germline V gene. V gave up 6 bases and J gave up 0 bases, with 8 bases separating them. The CDR3 totals 13 residues. The CDR3 sequence: CASSTVLNTEAFF. The CDR3, as DNA: TGTGCCAGCTCGACAGTTTTGAACACTGAAGCTTTCTTT.

Many counts were recorded for this clonotype. This sequence joins TRBV29-1 and TRBJ2-1; no clear D. Germline V gene sequence: CDR1 SQVTM, CDR2 ANQGSEA. The ends were cut back, 5 bases at V and 5 bases at J, with 10 bases in the middle. The CDR3 length is 12 residues. The DNA of the CDR3 is TGCAGCGTTCGCTTGGCAGACAATGAGCAGTTCTTC. Residues: CSVRLADNEQFF.

This clonotype was observed many times. The V and J genes are TRBV12-3 or TRBV12-4 and TRBJ1-2; D not certain. CDR3 length equals 13 residues. V lost 5 bases, J lost 4 bases, and 11 bases lay in between. CDR3 DNA: TGTGCCAGCAGTCTCCGGTCCAGCTATGGCTACACCTTC. The encoded protein is CASSLRSSYGYTF.

CDR3 coding DNA: TGTGCCTGGAGCACCGGGACTAGCTGGTCCTACGAGCAGTACTTC. Amino acid sequence: CAWSTGTSWSYEQYF. V is TRBV30 and J is TRBJ2-7; 9 positions match TRBD2. The germline V gene has CDR1 GTSNPN and CDR2 SVGIG (reference sequence). This CDR3 contains 15 residues. The V gene end was trimmed by 3 bases and the J gene end by 1 base; junction bases not matched to a gene: 7.

This clonotype has a count of ten or more. The rearrangement uses TRBV12-3 or TRBV12-4 and TRBJ1-4, with TRBD1 matching over 9 bases. The CDR3 sequence is 14 residues long. V dropped 4 bases and J dropped 8; count of bases not matched to a gene: 5. CDR3 region: CASSSRQGGEKLFF. In DNA, the CDR3 is TGTGCCAGCAGTTCGAGACAGGGGGGAGAAAAACTGTTTTTT.

This clonotype has at least ten counts. The chain combines TRBV4-2 with TRBJ2-7, with TRBD2 matching over 11 bases. V gave up 0 bases and J gave up 3 bases; unmatched junction bases: 4. CDR1 is LGHNA and CDR2 is YNFKEQ in the germline V gene. CDR3 length equals 16 residues. The CDR3 sequence: CASSQEMTSGVYEQYF. The CDR3 nucleotides read TGTGCCAGCAGCCAAGAGATGACTAGCGGGGTCTACGAGCAGTACTTC.

This clonotype has ten or more counts. At one end, the junction sequence differs from germline, possibly due to a read error. The chain links TRBV20-1 to TRBJ1-2; TRBD1 aligns across 7 bases. Germline CDR1 reads DFQATT; CDR2 reads SNEGSKA (reference sequence). CDR3 length: 14 residues. CDR3: CSAGDRVINYGYTF. The CDR3 nucleotides are TGCAGTGCTGGAGACAGGGTGATAAACTATGGCTACACCTTC.

This clonotype was seen only a few times. The V gene is TRBV4-2, the J gene TRBJ2-5, with 10 nucleotides matching TRBD2. The V gene end was trimmed by 3 bases and the J gene end by 3 bases; junction bases not matched to a gene: 4. The CDR3 length is 15 residues. Germline CDR1 is LGHNA and CDR2 is YNFKEQ. The CDR3 DNA follows: TGTGCCAGCAGCCAGCCAACTAGCGGGAAAGAGACCCAGTACTTC. It encodes CASSQPTSGKETQYF.

At least ten counts were recorded for this clonotype. CDR3 in amino acids: CASSLGPWTSGGNEQFF. CDR3 DNA: TGTGCCAGCAGCTTGGGCCCTTGGACTAGCGGGGGCAATGAGCAGTTCTTC. The rearrangement joins TRBV5-4 to TRBJ2-1, with 13 nucleotides matching TRBD2. With 0 bases clipped from V and 6 bases from J, the junction kept 6 bases outside the gene matches. Germline CDR1 reads SGHNT; CDR2 reads YYREEE (reference sequence). The CDR3 is 17 residues long.

Only a few counts were recorded for this clonotype. The chain links TRBV20-1 to TRBJ2-5, with TRBD1 matching over 8 bases. This CDR3 has 13 amino acids. Germline assignment: CDR1 DFQATT and CDR2 SNEGSKA (reference sequence). V gave up 8 bases and J gave up 4 bases; unmatched junction bases: 9. CDR3 bases: TGCAGTCTCCCCCGGACAGGGTCAGAGACCCAGTACTTC. It translates to CSLPRTGSETQYF.

This clonotype was counted only a few times. The chain recombines TRBV7-9 with TRBJ2-7; 7 bases agree with TRBD1. CDR3 length: 13 residues. Trimming cost V 7 bases and J 3 bases; bases outside gene matches: 6. From germline, CDR1 is SEHNR and CDR2 FQNEAQ (reference sequence). CDR3 sequence reads: CASMSQGVYEQYF. For the CDR3, the DNA is TGTGCCAGCATGAGTCAGGGGGTCTACGAGCAGTACTTC. Full variable domain (rest looked up from reference TRBV7-9 and TRBJ2-7): DTGVSQNPRHKITKRGQNVTFRCDPISEHNRLYWYRQTLGQGPEFLTYFQNEAQLEKSRLLSDRFSAERPKGSFSTLEIQRTEQGDSAMYLCASMSQGVYEQYFGPGTRLTVT.

This clonotype was seen ten or more times. The rearrangement uses TRBV5-1 and TRBJ2-1, with 10 bases identical to TRBD1. The CDR3 has 15 amino acids. CDR1 is SGHRS, CDR2 YFSETQ, per germline. V trimming: 5 bases; J trimming: 2 bases; junction bases outside the gene matches: 4. The chain's CDR3 is CASSWDRGPYNEQFF. CDR3 DNA sequence: TGCGCCAGCAGTTGGGACAGGGGTCCCTACAATGAGCAGTTCTTC. The full variable domain, completed using reference TRBV5-1 and TRBJ2-1, is KAGVTQTPRYLIKTRGQQVTLSCSPISGHRSVSWYQQTPGQGLQFLFEYFSETQRNKGNFPGRFSGRQFSNSRSEMNVSTLELGDSALYLCASSWDRGPYNEQFFGPGTRLTVL.

This clonotype was seen at least ten times. The chain recombines TRBV5-1 with TRBJ2-5; 9 bases fit TRBD1. This CDR3 contains 16 residues. The J segment lost 5 bases and the V segment lost 0 bases, leaving 8 bases of the junction unmatched. Germline V CDR1 and CDR2: SGHRS, YFSETQ. DNA of the CDR3: TGCGCCAGCAGCTTGGTCGCAGGACAGGGGTCTGAGACCCAGTACTTC. This codes for CASSLVAGQGSETQYF.